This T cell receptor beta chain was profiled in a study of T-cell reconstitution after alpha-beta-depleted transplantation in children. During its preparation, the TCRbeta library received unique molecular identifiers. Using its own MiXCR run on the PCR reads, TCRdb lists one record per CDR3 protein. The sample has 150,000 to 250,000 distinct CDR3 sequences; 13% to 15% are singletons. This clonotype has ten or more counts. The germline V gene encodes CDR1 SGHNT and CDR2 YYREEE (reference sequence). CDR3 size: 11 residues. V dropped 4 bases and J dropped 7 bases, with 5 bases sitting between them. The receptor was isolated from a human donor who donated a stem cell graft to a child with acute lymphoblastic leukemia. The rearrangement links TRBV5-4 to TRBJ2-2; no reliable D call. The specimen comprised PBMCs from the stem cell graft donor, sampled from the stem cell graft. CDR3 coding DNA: TGTGCCAGCAGCATACGCGGGGAGCTGTTTTTT. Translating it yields CASSIRGELFF.